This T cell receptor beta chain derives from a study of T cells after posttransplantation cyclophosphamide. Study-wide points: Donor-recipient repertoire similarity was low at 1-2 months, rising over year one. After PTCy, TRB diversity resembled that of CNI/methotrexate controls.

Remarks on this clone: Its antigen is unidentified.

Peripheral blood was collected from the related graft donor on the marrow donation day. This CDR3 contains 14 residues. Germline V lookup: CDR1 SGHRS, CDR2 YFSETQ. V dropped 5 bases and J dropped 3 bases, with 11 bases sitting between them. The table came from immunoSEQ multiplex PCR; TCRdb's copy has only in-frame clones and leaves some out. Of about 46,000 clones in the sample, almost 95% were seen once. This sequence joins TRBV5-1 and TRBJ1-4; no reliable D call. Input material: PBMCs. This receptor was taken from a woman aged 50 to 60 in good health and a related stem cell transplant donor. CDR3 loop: CASSTDGANEKLFF. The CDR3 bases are TGCGCCAGCAGTACCGACGGGGCTAATGAAAAACTGTTTTTT.